The following is a T cell receptor beta chain sequence with its context. This entry is derived from a study of blood T cell repertoires in COVID-19. Study details: Collection of acute and convalescent COVID-19 samples took place in the United States, Italy and Spain. The analysed material was cDNA or gDNA that came from T cells, B-cell-depleted T cells, or PBMCs.

Original data processing: For nucleated cells, counts were estimated from reference gene primer amplification. Assay used: immunoSEQ multiplex PCR; TCRdb lists only in-frame clones, some missing. V and J calls and clone size are given by that table; D and trimming were obtained from the DNA. In the table there are over 150,000 clones, 80% to 85% of which are singletons. The sequence derives from a man aged 18 to 30 with active or convalescent COVID-19. Sequenced: peripheral blood.

The CDR3 loop is CAWSVGGGPNSPLHF. CDR3 sequence (DNA): TGTGCCTGGTCAGTAGGGGGTGGCCCTAATTCACCCCTCCACTTT. The V and J genes are TRBV30 and TRBJ1-6; D perhaps matches TRBD1 (6 bases). The germline gives CDR1 GTSNPN, CDR2 SVGIG (reference sequence). Between the trimmed V and J ends, which lost 5 bases and 6 bases, there was a span of 17 bases. This CDR3 spans 15 amino acids.